This entry lists 27 T cell receptor beta chains sequenced from one sample in a study of spatial heterogeneity in lung cancer. TCRdb re-analysed the 5' RACE reads in MiXCR, keeping a single row per CDR3 protein. This repertoire shows some 85,000 distinct CDR3 sequences, about 20% found once; its top ten account for about 6.6%. Time point meaning: sample taken at primary tumor resection. Researchers sequenced whole RNA taken from tumor, nontumor lung or frozen PBMC without sorting. This material consisted of PBMCs, taken at surgery. These receptors originate from a male donor with early-stage non-small cell lung cancer.

This chain links TRBV5-1 with TRBJ1-2; D possibly corresponds to TRBD1 (5 bases). Trimming pared 3 bases from V and 6 bases from J, leaving 21 bases between. The CDR3 spans 16 residues. Germline CDR1 is SGHRS and CDR2 is YFSETQ. The CDR3 here is CASSSLGGQQHNGYTF. CDR3 bases: TGCGCCAGCAGCTCTCTCGGAGGACAACAACATAATGGCTACACCTTC.

The chain carries TRBV20-1 and TRBJ2-1; TRBD2 matches 12 bases. With 0 bases clipped from V and 9 bases from J, the junction kept 6 bases outside the gene matches. The CDR3 has 15 residues. Germline V CDR1 and CDR2: DFQATT, SNEGSKA (reference sequence). In DNA form, the CDR3 reads TGCAGTGCTAGAGATCCTAGCGGGAGGGCCTCTGAGCAGTTCTTC. Protein sequence: CSARDPSGRASEQFF.

The chain couples TRBV11-2 to TRBJ2-7; the match to TRBD2 covers 15 bases. This CDR3 contains 16 residues. Germline CDR1 SGHAT, CDR2 FQNNGV. V lost 4 bases, J lost 6 bases, and 7 bases stayed unmatched. The CDR3 here is CASSSQGLAGGIEQYF. CDR3 nucleotide sequence: TGTGCCAGCAGCTCCCAGGGACTAGCGGGAGGAATCGAGCAGTACTTC.

V is TRBV5-1 and J is TRBJ1-5; 8 nucleotides match TRBD1. The CDR3 has 15 amino acids. Germline V lookup: CDR1 SGHRS, CDR2 YFSETQ. Trimming removed 5 bases from V and 4 bases from J; junction bases left unmatched: 8. CDR3 residues: CASRPTGDGNQPQHF. The CDR3 DNA reads as TGCGCCAGCAGACCGACAGGGGATGGAAATCAGCCCCAGCATTTT.

This chain joins TRBV5-1 and TRBJ2-1, with 7 bases lining up with TRBD2. V gave up 9 bases and J gave up 5 bases; unmatched junction bases: 8. The CDR3 is 13 amino acids. The V gene's germline CDR1 is SGHRS and CDR2 YFSETQ. CDR3: CAKVSSGHNEQFF. The DNA of the CDR3 is TGCGCCAAAGTGTCTAGCGGACACAATGAGCAGTTCTTC.

This clonotype was detected many times. The V call is TRBV20-1, the J call TRBJ1-2; TRBD1 agrees at 9 bases. Unmatched junction bases numbered 18, after V lost 4 bases and J lost 6 bases. CDR3 length equals 17 residues. Germline V gives CDR1 DFQATT, CDR2 SNEGSKA (reference sequence). CDR3 DNA: TGCAGTGCTACAATCCCGGGACAGGGAAACTTCGGGCATGGCTACACCTTC. This gives the protein CSATIPGQGNFGHGYTF.

This clonotype was found many times. The V call is TRBV18, the J call TRBJ2-1; 10 bases fit TRBD2. The CDR3 sequence is 17 residues long. From germline, CDR1 is KGHSH and CDR2 LQKENI. V lost 3 bases and J lost 0; bases outside the gene matches: 5. CDR3 residues: CASSPIAGGSSYNEQFF. DNA for the CDR3: TGTGCCAGCTCACCCATAGCGGGGGGCAGCTCCTACAATGAGCAGTTCTTC.

This clonotype occurred once. V is TRBV7-6 and J is TRBJ2-7; D is unclear. V was cut by 0 bases and J by 3 bases, with 6 bases left in between. Germline V lookup: CDR1 SGHVS, CDR2 FNYEAQ. There are 13 residues in the CDR3. The CDR3 protein is CASSLAENYEQYF. CDR3 DNA: TGTGCCAGCAGCTTAGCGGAAAACTACGAGCAGTACTTC.

Many counts were recorded for this clonotype. The chain has TRBV7-8 and TRBJ1-5; D uncertain. CDR1 and CDR2 from the germline V gene are SGHVS and FQNEAQ. There are 12 residues in the CDR3. V was pared by 5 bases and J by 5 bases, with 7 bases between. The CDR3: CASSPGDQPQHF. The CDR3 coding sequence is TGTGCCAGCAGCCCCGGGGATCAGCCCCAGCATTTT.

The sample holds one count of this clonotype. The gene calls are TRBV30 and TRBJ1-5; D call uncertain. Germline CDR1 and CDR2: GTSNPN and SVGIG (reference sequence). The CDR3 totals 13 residues. Trimming removed 0 bases at V and 2 bases at J, with 5 bases between. CDR3 sequence: CAWSVGGNQPQHF. Written as DNA, the CDR3 is TGTGCCTGGAGTGTTGGGGGCAATCAGCCCCAGCATTTT. Drawing the rest from reference TRBV30 and TRBJ1-5, the complete variable domain is SQTIHQWPATLVQPVGSPLSLECTVEGTSNPNLYWYRQAAGRGLQLLFYSVGIGQISSEVPQNLSASRPQDRQFILSSKKLLLSDSGFYLCAWSVGGNQPQHFGDGTRLSIL.

The table lists this clonotype with a few counts. The chain is built from TRBV29-1 and TRBJ2-3; a possible D gene is TRBD2 (6 bases). The V end lost 1 base, the J end lost 4 bases, and 6 bases lay between the germline ends. Germline lookup yields CDR1 SQVTM and CDR2 ANQGSEA. This CDR3 region has 12 residues. The CDR3 nucleotides are TGCAGCGTTGAAGGGGACTCAGATACGCAGTATTTT. Translating gives CSVEGDSDTQYF.

This clonotype has only one observation. The chain combines TRBV28 with TRBJ2-2; 7 bases match TRBD2. Germline V CDR1 and CDR2: MDHEN, SYDVKM. The CDR3 extends over 16 amino acids. J was trimmed by 3 bases and V by 7 bases; bases with no gene match: 11. The CDR3 here is CASTLSGGQYTGELFF. Here the CDR3 DNA reads TGTGCCAGCACCCTCTCGGGAGGCCAGTACACCGGGGAGCTGTTTTTT.

The chain uses TRBV28 and TRBJ1-4; possibly TRBD1 for D (5 bases). In germline, CDR1 is MDHEN, CDR2 SYDVKM. With 2 bases removed from V and 5 bases from J, the gap between germline ends came to 12 bases. The length of the CDR3 is 15 residues. The chain's CDR3 is CASSLTGTINEKLFF. The CDR3 DNA follows: TGTGCCAGCAGTTTAACCGGGACCATAAATGAAAAACTGTTTTTT.

V and J are TRBV7-2 and TRBJ1-1, with D maybe TRBD1 (5 bases). V was clipped by 9 bases and J by 11 bases, with 16 bases between them. Germline V gives CDR1 SGHTA, CDR2 FQGNSA. The CDR3 has 11 residues. The CDR3 sequence is CASQYQGMAFF. The CDR3 DNA reads as TGTGCCAGTCAGTACCAGGGAATGGCTTTCTTT.

This rearrangement joins TRBV7-2 to TRBJ1-5; TRBD1 matches 7 bases. Trimming removed 4 bases from V and 5 bases from J; junction bases left unmatched: 5. Germline V gene data show CDR1 as SGHTA and CDR2 as FQGNSA. This CDR3 comprises 14 residues. The CDR3 sequence: CASSSTGFDQPQHF. CDR3 in DNA: TGTGCCAGCAGCTCGACAGGGTTTGATCAGCCCCAGCATTTT. Drawing the rest from reference TRBV7-2 and TRBJ1-5, the complete variable domain is GAGVSQSPSNKVTEKGKDVELRCDPISGHTALYWYRQSLGQGLEFLIYFQGNSAPDKSGLPSDRFSAERTGGSVSTLTIQRTQQEDSAVYLCASSSTGFDQPQHFGDGTRLSIL.

The chain joins TRBV28 to TRBJ2-2; TRBD1 or TRBD2 may be the D gene (5 bases each). The CDR3 length is 15 residues. V was trimmed by 3 bases and J by 2 bases, leaving 10 bases between them. The V gene's germline CDR1 is MDHEN and CDR2 SYDVKM. CDR3 in amino acids: CASSFGGSNTGELFF. The CDR3 DNA reads TGTGCCAGCAGTTTTGGGGGATCTAACACCGGGGAGCTGTTTTTT.

The rearrangement links TRBV6-5 to TRBJ1-2, with 7 bases aligning to TRBD1. The germline V gene encodes CDR1 MNHEY and CDR2 SVGAGI. CDR3 length: 14 residues. With 6 bases clipped from V and 2 bases from J, the junction kept 6 bases outside the gene matches. CDR3 region: CASRPDRINYGYTF. The CDR3 region has the DNA TGTGCCAGCAGACCGGACAGGATAAACTATGGCTACACCTTC.

This clonotype was picked up many times. The chain is built from TRBV20-1 and TRBJ2-2; 8 positions agree with TRBD2. This CDR3 is 15 amino acids long. J was trimmed by 5 bases and V by 1 base; bases with no gene match: 6. The germline V gene has CDR1 DFQATT and CDR2 SNEGSKA (reference sequence). The CDR3 spells CSARVSGISTGELFF. The CDR3 DNA follows: TGCAGTGCTAGAGTTAGCGGGATATCAACCGGGGAGCTGTTTTTT.

This clonotype was seen a handful of times. This chain joins TRBV6-4 and TRBJ2-4; TRBD1 matches at 9 bases. CDR3 length: 14 amino acids. CDR1 MRHNA and CDR2 SNTAGT come from the germline V gene. J gave up 5 bases and V 6 bases, and 5 bases lay outside the gene matches. The DNA for the CDR3 is TGTGCCAGCAGCCCGGGACAGGGTGAAAACATTCAGTACTTC. Protein: CASSPGQGENIQYF.

This clonotype has ten or more counts. This chain links TRBV7-3 with TRBJ2-1, with 9 bases aligning to TRBD2. The CDR3 is 15 residues long. Germline loops: CDR1 SGHTA, CDR2 FQGTGA. V dropped 5 bases and J dropped 8; count of bases not matched to a gene: 10. The CDR3 DNA sequence: TGTGCCAGCAGCGCAGCGGGAGGACTTGGGGATGAGCAGTTCTTC. Its protein is CASSAAGGLGDEQFF.

This clonotype was recorded many times. The CDR3 DNA is TGTGCCAGCAGCTTCGGCAGCAATCAAGAGACCCAGTACTTC. As protein: CASSFGSNQETQYF. The rearrangement uses TRBV11-3 and TRBJ2-5; D gene ambiguous. Trimming left V 3 bases short and J 2 bases short, with 10 bases between. CDR3 length: 14 amino acids. Germline loops: CDR1 SGHNT, CDR2 YENEEA.

This clonotype has more than one count but fewer than ten. CDR3 in amino acids: CASSPWAGPGETQYF. The CDR3 DNA is TGTGCCAGCAGCCCCTGGGCGGGGCCGGGGGAGACCCAGTACTTC. The chain is built from TRBV6-5 and TRBJ2-5, with D perhaps TRBD2 (6 bases). Germline V gene data show CDR1 as MNHEY and CDR2 as SVGAGI. V was pared by 6 bases and J by 5 bases, with 19 bases between. The CDR3 has 15 residues.

The chain recombines TRBV7-2 with TRBJ2-2; the D gene is possibly TRBD2 (5 bases). Germline V lookup: CDR1 SGHTA, CDR2 FQGNSA. The CDR3 consists of 14 residues. The V end was cut by 5 bases, the J end by 11 bases, with 18 bases between. The CDR3 spells CASSQEAMREELFF. CDR3 sequence (DNA): TGTGCCAGCAGCCAGGAGGCTATGCGAGAAGAGCTGTTTTTT.

The chain has TRBV19 and TRBJ2-3, with 8 bases aligning to TRBD1. Germline V lookup: CDR1 LNHDA, CDR2 SQIVND (reference sequence). Unmatched junction bases numbered 10, after V lost 6 bases and J lost 2 bases. The CDR3 covers 16 residues. DNA of the CDR3: TGTGCCAGTAGCCGACTGACAGGGGTCTCCACAGATACGCAGTATTTT. As protein: CASSRLTGVSTDTQYF. Combining the CDR3 with reference TRBV19 and TRBJ2-3 gives the whole variable domain DGGITQSPKYLFRKEGQNVTLSCEQNLNHDAMYWYRQDPGQGLRLIYYSQIVNDFQKGDIAEGYSVSREKKESFPLTVTSAQKNPTAFYLCASSRLTGVSTDTQYFGPGTRLTVL.

The V gene is TRBV29-1, the J gene TRBJ1-2, with 9 bases lining up with TRBD1. Germline V lookup: CDR1 SQVTM, CDR2 ANQGSEA. The CDR3 extends over 13 amino acids. Unmatched junction bases numbered 6, after V lost 3 bases and J lost 7 bases. The DNA for the CDR3 is TGCAGCGTTGAGAGGGACAGGGAGGTTGGCTACACCTTC. Protein product: CSVERDREVGYTF.

This sequence joins TRBV12-3 or TRBV12-4 and TRBJ1-3, with a weak D call TRBD1 (6 bases). CDR3 length equals 16 residues. V dropped 6 bases and J dropped 2 bases, with 17 bases sitting between them. The CDR3 loop is CASSSHGGAAGNTIYF. CDR3 DNA: TGTGCCAGCAGCTCCCATGGGGGGGCCGCTGGAAACACCATATATTTT.

The V call is TRBV6-6, the J call TRBJ1-1; D is uncertain. CDR3 length: 14 amino acids. V lost 6 bases and J 1 base, leaving 12 bases between the germline ends. Germline-derived CDR1 and CDR2 are MNHNY and SVGAGI (reference sequence). The CDR3 DNA reads TGTGCCAGCAGCAACAAGGAGGGGAACACTGAAGCTTTCTTT. Amino acid sequence: CASSNKEGNTEAFF.